The clone carrying this T cell receptor (beta chain) was recorded at least ten times. The data originate from a study of breast tumors, draining lymph nodes, adjacent tissues. MiXCR, applied by TCRdb to the multiplex PCR reads, yields one record per CDR3 protein. The table records around 140,000 distinct CDR3 sequences, 20% to 25% of them present only once. The lymph nodes were axillary draining lymph nodes from breast cancer patients. What was sequenced was axillary lymph node tissue. The receptor was derived from a female donor with breast cancer. Some clones in this sample may be carry-over from other donors' samples.

The CDR3 loop is CASTYGGLALRGADTQYF. The CDR3 DNA follows: TGTGCCAGCACCTACGGGGGACTAGCGTTACGGGGTGCAGATACGCAGTATTTT. This rearrangement joins TRBV2 to TRBJ2-3; 10 positions match TRBD2. Per germline, CDR1 SNHLY and CDR2 FYNNEI. The CDR3 is made up of 18 amino acids. J gave up 4 bases and V 7 bases, and 17 bases lay outside the gene matches.